This T cell receptor beta chain was sequenced during a study of OX40 agonist ivuxolimab in advanced cancers. Study-wide context: Of mixed ages from about 20 to 80 and averaging about 60 years, the group was 65% to 85% male.

The data were produced by immunoSEQ multiplex PCR, yet TCRdb's version contains in-frame clones alone and is incomplete. The sample has approximately 61,000 clones; 87% are singletons. Any history of autoimmune disease or systemic immunosuppression disqualified patients. The germline V gene has CDR1 KGHSH and CDR2 LQKENI. The ends were cut back, 2 bases at V and 3 bases at J, with 12 bases in the middle. The CDR3 spans 15 residues. The chain couples TRBV18 to TRBJ2-3; D is perhaps TRBD2 (6 bases). This TCR came from an adult with an advanced solid tumor such as melanoma, head and neck, liver or kidney cancer. Sequenced material: CD4+ or CD8+ T cells sorted from blood, taken in a trial of the OX40 agonist ivuxolimab. The CDR3 region has the DNA TGTGCCAGCTCACCAAATGCTGGGGGGACAGATACGCAGTATTTT. Its protein is CASSPNAGGTDTQYF.